These T cell receptor beta chains were read from a single sample in a study of CD4 T cells in relation to SARS-CoV-2 and coronaviruses. The antigens these receptors bind are not known. Using immunoSEQ multiplex PCR, the repertoire was profiled, and TCRdb retains in-frame clones only, with some absent. The table has 20,000 to 30,000 clones, over 60% seen once. Sequencing used CD4+ T cells from PBMCs, cultured in vitro. These receptors all stem from a human donor in good health. Each CDR3 is given with its conserved first and last residue. Fields, in order: CDR3 length, J gene, V gene, D gene, clone size, CDR3 protein, CDR3 DNA. A D gene is named only where the DNA matches it firmly. Size is omitted from some rows. Given values are once, few, many or a class for expanded clones.

len: 14
j_gene: TRBJ1-1
v_gene: TRBV5-6
d_gene: NA
abundance: NA
CDR3aa: CASSFGDRGTEAFF
CDR3nt: TGTGCCAGCAGCTTTGGTGACAGAGGGACTGAAGCTTTCTTT

len: 13
j_gene: TRBJ1-6
v_gene: TRBV6-4
d_gene: TRBD1
abundance: NA
CDR3aa: CASSVDRDAPLHF
CDR3nt: TGTGCCAGCAGTGTCGACAGGGACGCACCCCTCCACTTT

len: 13
j_gene: TRBJ2-1
v_gene: TRBV6-5
d_gene: TRBD2
abundance: NA
CDR3aa: CASRPGTSNEQFF
CDR3nt: TGTGCCAGCAGGCCCGGGACTAGCAATGAGCAGTTCTTC

len: 14
j_gene: TRBJ2-1
v_gene: TRBV7-2
d_gene: TRBD2
abundance: NA
CDR3aa: CASSPIAGYNEQFF
CDR3nt: TGTGCCAGCAGCCCCATAGCGGGGTACAATGAGCAGTTCTTC

len: 18
j_gene: TRBJ2-1
v_gene: TRBV7-2
d_gene: TRBD2
abundance: NA
CDR3aa: CASSLEVSGIIAKNEQFF
CDR3nt: TGTGCCAGCAGCTTAGAGGTTAGCGGGATAATAGCTAAAAATGAGCAGTTCTTC

len: 16
j_gene: TRBJ2-3
v_gene: TRBV4-3
d_gene: TRBD1
abundance: NA
CDR3aa: CASSRSGQDRTDTQYF
CDR3nt: TGCGCCAGCAGCCGATCGGGACAGGACCGCACAGATACGCAGTATTTT

len: 14
j_gene: TRBJ2-7
v_gene: TRBV6-1
d_gene: NA
abundance: few
CDR3aa: CASSEARVSYEQYF
CDR3nt: TGTGCCAGCAGTGAAGCGCGCGTCTCCTACGAGCAGTACTTC

len: 12
j_gene: TRBJ1-1
v_gene: TRBV7-2
d_gene: NA
abundance: once
CDR3aa: CASSLPGMGAFF
CDR3nt: TGTGCCAGCAGCTTACCAGGAATGGGAGCTTTCTTT

len: 17
j_gene: TRBJ2-3
v_gene: TRBV11-2
d_gene: TRBD2
abundance: NA
CDR3aa: CASSFAGGRWGTDTQYF
CDR3nt: TGTGCCAGCAGCTTTGCGGGCGGGAGATGGGGCACAGATACGCAGTATTTT

len: 16
j_gene: TRBJ1-6
v_gene: TRBV19
d_gene: NA
abundance: few
CDR3aa: CASSIIVPFVISPLHF
CDR3nt: TGTGCCAGTAGTATTATCGTTCCTTTCGTAATTTCACCCCTCCACTTT

len: 15
j_gene: TRBJ1-6
v_gene: TRBV25-1
d_gene: TRBD1
abundance: NA
CDR3aa: CASSGQGSWNSPLHF
CDR3nt: TGTGCCAGCAGTGGACAGGGAAGTTGGAATTCACCCCTCCACTTT

len: 14
j_gene: TRBJ1-1
v_gene: TRBV11-2
d_gene: NA
abundance: few
CDR3aa: CASSLFVGNTEAFF
CDR3nt: TGTGCCAGCAGCTTATTTGTTGGGAACACTGAAGCTTTCTTT

len: 15
j_gene: TRBJ2-3
v_gene: TRBV10-3
d_gene: TRBD2
abundance: NA
CDR3aa: CAISLAGELTDTQYF
CDR3nt: TGTGCCATCTCACTAGCGGGGGAACTCACAGATACGCAGTATTTT

len: 13
j_gene: TRBJ2-7
v_gene: TRBV6-1
d_gene: TRBD2
abundance: NA
CDR3aa: CASSESGRFEQYF
CDR3nt: TGTGCCAGCAGTGAAAGCGGGAGGTTTGAGCAGTACTTC

len: 14
j_gene: TRBJ2-3
v_gene: TRBV30
d_gene: TRBD2
abundance: NA
CDR3aa: CAYKREWGTDTQYF
CDR3nt: TGTGCCTATAAGCGGGAGTGGGGCACAGATACGCAGTATTTT

len: 15
j_gene: TRBJ1-5
v_gene: TRBV23-1
d_gene: NA
abundance: NA
CDR3aa: CASSQDSQDNQPQHF
CDR3nt: TGCGCCAGCAGTCAAGATTCGCAGGACAATCAGCCCCAGCATTTT

len: 15
j_gene: TRBJ2-1
v_gene: TRBV30
d_gene: TRBD2
abundance: NA
CDR3aa: CAWTLAVSSYNEQFF
CDR3nt: TGTGCCTGGACCCTAGCGGTGAGCTCCTACAATGAGCAGTTCTTC

len: 14
j_gene: TRBJ1-5
v_gene: TRBV19
d_gene: NA
abundance: NA
CDR3aa: CASSDRASNQPQHF
CDR3nt: TGTGCCAGTAGTGACCGGGCCTCCAATCAGCCCCAGCATTTT

len: 18
j_gene: TRBJ2-2
v_gene: TRBV4-1
d_gene: TRBD2
abundance: NA
CDR3aa: CASSQGLAGIANTGELFF
CDR3nt: TGCGCCAGCAGCCAAGGACTAGCGGGTATCGCGAACACCGGGGAGCTGTTTTTT

len: 14
j_gene: TRBJ1-5
v_gene: TRBV5-1
d_gene: NA
abundance: NA
CDR3aa: CASKTVTVGQPQHF
CDR3nt: TGCGCCAGCAAGACAGTAACGGTAGGCCAGCCCCAGCATTTT

len: 15
j_gene: TRBJ2-1
v_gene: TRBV24-1
d_gene: TRBD2
abundance: NA
CDR3aa: CATSDPGLAGNEQFF
CDR3nt: TGTGCCACCAGTGACCCAGGACTAGCGGGCAATGAGCAGTTCTTC

len: 13
j_gene: TRBJ1-1
v_gene: TRBV27
d_gene: NA
abundance: NA
CDR3aa: CASSYSPEREAFF
CDR3nt: TGTGCCAGCAGTTACAGCCCGGAGAGAGAAGCTTTCTTT

len: 14
j_gene: TRBJ2-3
v_gene: TRBV6-4
d_gene: NA
abundance: few
CDR3aa: CASSGAGGTDTQYF
CDR3nt: TGTGCCAGCAGTGGTGCAGGGGGCACAGATACGCAGTATTTT

len: 14
j_gene: TRBJ2-5
v_gene: TRBV7-7
d_gene: NA
abundance: NA
CDR3aa: CASSPGTGQETQYF
CDR3nt: TGTGCCAGCAGCCCGGGGACTGGACAAGAGACCCAGTACTTC

len: 13
j_gene: TRBJ2-2
v_gene: TRBV19
d_gene: NA
abundance: few
CDR3aa: CASSIRGTGELFF
CDR3nt: TGTGCCAGTAGTATCCGTGGCACCGGGGAGCTGTTTTTT

len: 15
j_gene: TRBJ1-1
v_gene: TRBV2
d_gene: NA
abundance: NA
CDR3aa: CASSEALTETTEAFF
CDR3nt: TGTGCCAGCAGTGAAGCCTTGACCGAGACCACTGAAGCTTTCTTT